The 6 T cell receptor beta chains below come from one sample, sequenced in a study of OX40 agonist ivuxolimab in advanced cancers. The method was immunoSEQ multiplex PCR; TCRdb's version includes in-frame clones alone and lacks a portion of them. The data contain about 76,000 clones, roughly 86% of them singletons. The sample in question was CD4+ or CD8+ T cells sorted from blood, obtained in a trial of the OX40 agonist ivuxolimab. The receptors come from an adult with an advanced solid tumor such as melanoma, head and neck, liver or kidney cancer.

V is TRBV10-2 and J is TRBJ1-3; the D is unclear. The length of the CDR3 is 13 residues. Between the trimmed V and J ends, which lost 2 bases and 2 bases, there was a span of 4 bases. Germline V CDR1 and CDR2: WSHSY, SAAADI. CDR3 loop: CASSEVPGNTIYF. The CDR3 coding sequence is TGCGCCAGCAGTGAGGTACCTGGAAACACCATATATTTT.

The CDR3 nucleotides are TGTGCCACCCGGGACCGGAGTAATTCACCCCTCCACTTT. It translates to CATRDRSNSPLHF. The chain combines TRBV21-1 with TRBJ1-6. TRBV21-1 counts as a pseudogene. The CDR3 is 13 residues long.

The table lists this clone with a few counts. The chain carries TRBV29-1 and TRBJ1-1; 10 nucleotides agree with TRBD1. Germline V gives CDR1 SQVTM, CDR2 ANQGSEA. After removal of 7 bases from V and 6 bases from J, the junction contained 11 bases not matched to a gene. The CDR3 covers 14 residues. CDR3 DNA sequence: TGCAGCGGAAGACAGGGGGCAACTTCTCCTGAAGCTTTCTTT. This codes for CSGRQGATSPEAFF.

The rearrangement uses TRBV20-1 and TRBJ2-3, with D uncertain. The CDR3 is 11 residues long. V lost 6 bases and J lost 4, with 8 bases in between. Germline V gene data show CDR1 as DFQATT and CDR2 as SNEGSKA (reference sequence). The CDR3 DNA sequence: TGCAGTGCGGAGCACTCAGATACGCAGTATTTT. It translates to CSAEHSDTQYF.

The chain links TRBV5-1 to TRBJ1-3; D is unclear. Between the trimmed V and J ends, which lost 4 bases and 3 bases, there was a span of 17 bases. CDR3 size: 16 residues. Germline assignment: CDR1 SGHRS and CDR2 YFSETQ. CDR3 in DNA: TGCGCCAGCAGCAACGATTGGGGAGGCGGTGGAAACACCATATATTTT. The encoded protein is CASSNDWGGGGNTIYF.

This clone was picked up a small number of times. This chain connects TRBV11-2 to TRBJ1-4; maybe TRBD1 (5 bases). Trimming removed 5 bases from V and 7 bases from J, with 17 bases in between. Germline CDR1 and CDR2: SGHAT and FQNNGV. The length of the CDR3 is 15 residues. CDR3 residues: CASSPRTQKGEKLFF. DNA of the CDR3: TGTGCCAGCAGCCCTCGGACACAGAAGGGTGAAAAACTGTTTTTT.